This T cell receptor beta chain originates from a study of cytomegalovirus exposure and HLA in healthy donors. Findings and limits, study-wide: Later analysis associated a missense DCLRE1C variant with TCR beta V- and J-gene trimming. Productive status was seen about 90% or about 30% of the time for most TCR beta V segments in an earlier analysis.

Trimming removed 5 bases from V and 3 bases from J, with 5 bases in between. Germline CDR1 SGHTA, CDR2 FQGNSA. The CDR3 has 11 amino acids. PCR amplification relied on 60 Vbeta primers (plus 13 Jbeta primers). Authors' data handling: In a later analysis, of some 80 million unique beta chains, about 12 million appeared in at least two donors. This table comes from immunoSEQ multiplex PCR, and its TCRdb copy is limited to in-frame clones, with some not included. That table furnishes V, J and clone size, whereas the DNA furnished D and trimming. The sample records 110,000 to 150,000 clones, just under 85% being singletons. This clone was detected only a few times. Its antigen is still unknown.

This clonotype was sampled from a man aged 40-55 years in good health and CMV-seropositive. The sample comprised PBMCs. The chain recombines TRBV7-2 with TRBJ2-7, with no clear D. Written as DNA, the CDR3 is TGTGCCAGCAGCGAGAACTACGAGCAGTACTTC. Amino acids: CASSENYEQYF.